The clone carrying this T cell receptor (beta chain) was observed once. The record originates from a study of cytomegalovirus exposure and HLA in healthy donors. Profiling relied on immunoSEQ multiplex PCR, and the TCRdb table lists in-frame clones only, not all of them. In the table there are under 200,000 clones, roughly 77% of which are singletons. Germline trimming cut 4 bases from V and 4 bases from J; bases unmatched to any gene: 10. The CDR3 extends over 16 amino acids. CDR1 and CDR2 from the germline V gene are MDHEN and SYDVKM. This receptor was taken from a woman aged 25 to 39 in good health and CMV-seronegative. This chain links TRBV28 with TRBJ2-3; the match to TRBD2 covers 8 bases. Sample: PBMCs. CDR3 nucleotide sequence: TGTGCCAGCAGTTCGCCCGGGACTAGTCTGGCAGATACGCAGTATTTT. It codes for CASSSPGTSLADTQYF.